The rows below give T cell receptor beta chains drawn from one sample of a study of shared clonotypes between healthy human individuals. The table came from immunoSEQ multiplex PCR; TCRdb's copy has only in-frame clones and leaves some out. The sample lists around 2,000,000 clones; 85% to 95% were seen once. Sequenced sample: naive CD8+ T cells from PBMCs. These receptors all stem from a man between 18 and 29 years old in good health. Some clones in this sample may be carry-over from other donors' samples. CDR3s include the opening cysteine and the closing phenylalanine or tryptophan. A D gene is named only where the DNA matches it firmly. Only some rows state a clone size, as once, few, many or a class for expanded clones.

V,size,J,D,CDR3,DNA
TRBV15,NA,TRBJ2-7,TRBD2,CATSIGSGTLYEQYF,TGTGCCACCAGCATCGGGAGCGGGACCCTCTACGAGCAGTACTTC
TRBV10-1,NA,TRBJ1-3,NA,CASRDTRTGNTIYF,TGCGCCAGCAGGGACACGAGAACTGGAAACACCATATATTTT
TRBV6-6,NA,TRBJ1-5,NA,CASTHSTQPQHF,TGTGCCAGCACTCACTCGACCCAGCCCCAGCATTTT
TRBV19,NA,TRBJ2-7,TRBD2,CASSAPGLAGAYEQYF,TGTGCCAGTAGTGCCCCGGGACTAGCGGGAGCCTACGAGCAGTACTTC
TRBV19,NA,TRBJ2-1,TRBD2,CASTLGTSGRARDEQFF,TGTGCCAGTACCCTAGGGACTAGCGGGAGGGCCCGGGATGAGCAGTTCTTC
TRBV7-3,NA,TRBJ2-2,NA,CASSFVGPGELFF,TGTGCCAGCAGCTTCGTCGGTCCCGGGGAGCTGTTTTTT
TRBV7-9,few,TRBJ1-1,NA,CASSPPANTEAFF,TGTGCCAGCAGCCCGCCTGCGAACACTGAAGCTTTCTTT
TRBV9,NA,TRBJ2-7,NA,CASSPSGGEGDEQYF,TGTGCCAGCAGCCCATCTGGGGGAGAAGGTGACGAGCAGTACTTC
TRBV9,NA,TRBJ2-6,NA,CASSARGSGANVLTF,TGTGCCAGCAGCGCTCGAGGATCTGGGGCCAACGTCCTGACTTTC
TRBV16,once,TRBJ2-2,NA,CASSQTGELFF,TGTGCCAGCAGCCAGACCGGGGAGCTGTTTTTT
TRBV6-6,NA,TRBJ2-7,TRBD2,CATSLADLSYEQYF,TGTGCCACTTCACTAGCGGATCTTTCCTACGAGCAGTACTTC
TRBV4-3,once,TRBJ2-1,TRBD2,CASRRSRGSDNEQFF,TGCGCCAGCAGACGTTCACGCGGGAGTGACAATGAGCAGTTCTTC
TRBV9,NA,TRBJ1-1,TRBD1,CASSAGTGGNTEAFF,TGTGCCAGCAGCGCTGGAACAGGGGGAAACACTGAAGCTTTCTTT
TRBV28,NA,TRBJ2-1,TRBD2,CASSSGSGGSSMDEQFF,TGTGCCAGCAGTTCAGGGTCTGGCGGGAGTTCGATGGATGAGCAGTTCTTC
TRBV28,once,TRBJ1-1,NA,CASEYRVNTEAFF,TGTGCCAGCGAATACCGGGTGAACACTGAAGCTTTCTTT
TRBV27,NA,TRBJ1-2,TRBD1,CASGITADRRGYGYTF,TGTGCCAGCGGAATAACGGCGGACAGGCGAGGCTATGGCTACACCTTC
TRBV10-2,NA,TRBJ2-7,NA,CASSAGLEQYF,TGCGCCAGCAGCGCAGGGCTCGAGCAGTACTTC
TRBV6-5,NA,TRBJ2-7,NA,CASSYGDGYEQYF,TGTGCCAGCAGTTATGGAGACGGGTACGAGCAGTACTTC
TRBV21-1,NA,TRBJ2-5,NA,CASSKLVGGETQYF,TGTGCCAGCAGCAAACTAGTGGGGGGGGAGACCCAGTACTTC
TRBV11-2,NA,TRBJ2-7,TRBD2,CASSIPPGGENPYEQYF,TGTGCCAGCAGCATACCCCCGGGGGGAGAGAATCCCTACGAGCAGTACTTC
TRBV27,NA,TRBJ2-2,NA,CASSFGQHTGELFF,TGTGCCAGCAGTTTCGGACAGCACACCGGGGAGCTGTTTTTT
TRBV15,NA,TRBJ1-1,NA,CATSETLNTEAFF,TGTGCCACCAGCGAGACATTAAACACTGAAGCTTTCTTT
TRBV5-1,NA,TRBJ1-1,TRBD1,CASSSPDRGRNTEAFF,TGCGCCAGCAGCTCCCCAGACAGGGGAAGGAACACTGAAGCTTTCTTT
TRBV9,NA,TRBJ1-2,NA,CASSAWTNYGYTF,TGTGCCAGCAGCGCGTGGACTAACTATGGCTACACCTTC
TRBV30,NA,TRBJ1-5,NA,CAWSSENQPQHF,TGTGCCTGGAGTAGCGAAAATCAGCCCCAGCATTTT
TRBV27,NA,TRBJ2-7,TRBD2,CASSWGGADTYEQYF,TGTGCCAGCAGTTGGGGAGGGGCTGATACCTACGAGCAGTACTTC
TRBV7-8,NA,TRBJ2-5,NA,CASSLQQGWQETQYF,TGTGCCAGCAGCTTACAGCAAGGGTGGCAAGAGACCCAGTACTTC
TRBV29-1,NA,TRBJ2-2,NA,CSVDTGYTGELFF,TGCAGCGTTGATACAGGGTACACCGGGGAGCTGTTTTTT
TRBV11-2,once,TRBJ1-1,NA,CASSPAGAGGMNTEAFF,TGTGCCAGCAGTCCCGCGGGGGCAGGCGGTATGAACACTGAAGCTTTCTTT
TRBV7-3,NA,TRBJ1-1,NA,CASSLDHRAGIAFF,TGTGCCAGCAGCTTAGACCACAGGGCGGGAATTGCTTTCTTT
TRBV11-2,NA,TRBJ2-7,NA,CASDLLSGYEQYF,TGTGCCAGCGATCTCTTGTCCGGCTACGAGCAGTACTTC
TRBV27,NA,TRBJ1-2,NA,CASSYSHLGYGYTF,TGTGCCAGCAGTTACTCCCACCTGGGCTATGGCTACACCTTC
TRBV28,NA,TRBJ2-1,TRBD1,CASSPPGQDFNEQFF,TGTGCCAGCAGTCCCCCGGGACAGGACTTTAATGAGCAGTTCTTC
TRBV5-3,once,TRBJ2-7,NA,CARSLGQKSYEQYF,TGTGCCAGAAGCTTGGGTCAGAAGTCCTACGAGCAGTACTTC
TRBV4-1,NA,TRBJ1-5,NA,CASSQGFDQPQHF,TGCGCCAGCAGCCAAGGGTTCGATCAGCCCCAGCATTTT
TRBV4-1,NA,TRBJ2-5,NA,CASSQVVLTGWRETQYF,TGCGCCAGCAGCCAAGTAGTCCTTACCGGGTGGAGAGAGACCCAGTACTTC
TRBV28,NA,TRBJ2-7,NA,CASSLPGTSTEQYF,TGTGCCAGCAGTTTACCCGGGACCAGCACCGAGCAGTACTTC
TRBV29-1,NA,TRBJ2-2,TRBD1,CSARGSSGELFF,TGCAGCGCCAGGGGGAGTAGCGGGGAGCTGTTTTTT
TRBV9,NA,TRBJ2-1,NA,CASSGTGESYNEQFF,TGTGCCAGCAGCGGGACGGGAGAATCATACAATGAGCAGTTCTTC
TRBV19,NA,TRBJ1-1,TRBD1,CASSMGQQAFF,TGTGCCAGTAGTATGGGACAGCAAGCTTTCTTT
TRBV4-3,NA,TRBJ1-1,NA,CASSQDSNRNTEAFF,TGCGCCAGCAGCCAAGATTCGAATAGGAACACTGAAGCTTTCTTT
TRBV28,NA,TRBJ1-4,TRBD1,CASRGRDSSNEKLFF,TGTGCCAGCAGAGGCCGGGACAGTTCTAATGAAAAACTGTTTTTT
TRBV27,NA,TRBJ2-7,TRBD2,CASSSQKLAGDQYEQYF,TGTGCCAGCAGTTCCCAAAAACTAGCGGGAGATCAATACGAGCAGTACTTC
TRBV27,NA,TRBJ2-7,NA,CASSVNQGYEQYF,TGTGCCAGCAGTGTAAATCAGGGGTACGAGCAGTACTTC
TRBV7-9,NA,TRBJ2-5,NA,CASSPGRAQETQYF,TGTGCCAGCAGCCCGGGACGGGCGCAAGAGACCCAGTACTTC
TRBV9,NA,TRBJ2-7,NA,CASSPGTHYEQYF,TGTGCCAGCAGCCCCGGGACACACTACGAGCAGTACTTC
TRBV7-2,once,TRBJ2-7,NA,CASSLSRGSYEQYF,TGTGCCAGCAGCTTATCTAGGGGATCCTACGAGCAGTACTTC
TRBV5-1,NA,TRBJ2-5,NA,CASSLGAWVQEYEETQYF,TGCGCCAGCAGCTTGGGCGCGTGGGTACAGGAGTACGAAGAGACCCAGTACTTC
TRBV29-1,NA,TRBJ1-1,NA,CSVANTAILNTEAFF,TGCAGCGTTGCTAATACAGCAATCCTGAACACTGAAGCTTTCTTT
TRBV27,NA,TRBJ1-1,NA,CASSYDRNTEAFF,TGTGCCAGCAGTTACGACAGGAACACTGAAGCTTTCTTT
TRBV7-6,NA,TRBJ2-1,TRBD2,CASTTGTSGVNEQFF,TGTGCCAGCACTACCGGGACTAGCGGAGTCAATGAGCAGTTCTTC
TRBV19,NA,TRBJ2-7,TRBD2,CASSIRASGAYEQYF,TGTGCCAGTAGTATCCGGGCTAGCGGAGCCTACGAGCAGTACTTC
TRBV7-9,NA,TRBJ2-3,NA,CASSPRGDRTDTQYF,TGTGCCAGCAGCCCCCGAGGGGACCGCACAGATACGCAGTATTTT